The entry below describes one T cell receptor (beta chain). The antigen this receptor binds is unknown. No base quality values were provided; no much bigger clone lies one nucleotide off. The immunoSEQ Assay was the method used to sequence TCRbeta CDR3 regions. After extraction, genomic DNA underwent amplification by bias-controlled multiplex PCR, followed by high-throughput sequencing. As for the authors' bioinformatics: To quantify the absolute abundance of each unique TCRbeta CDR3 region, sequences were collapsed and filtered. T cell fraction was estimated by normalization of TCRbeta template counts to usable DNA, with usable DNA being measured through amplification of reference genes present in all nucleated cells. Repertoire TCRs were annotated as SARS-CoV-2-specific by exact matching of V gene, CDR3 amino acid sequence and J gene to a known reactive TCR set. The reference SARS-CoV-2 TCR set came from MIRA and was filtered for enrichment in COVID-19-positive ImmuneCODE repertoires, removing public or cross-reactive TCRs. Based on the MIRA antigens, annotated TCRs were further analysed at the level of specific ORF or position within ORF. Depth was the summed frequency of annotated unique rearrangements, while breadth was defined as annotated unique rearrangements over total unique productive rearrangements. Two-sided Wilcoxon rank-sum tests were applied when comparing TCR breadth between groups. Here the immuneACCESS table is served through TCRdb, limited to in-frame sequences with V and J called. Missing clones are a known gap in these copies; in checked studies unresolved V genes cover under half, and the rest lacks a known reason. That table supplies the V and J calls and clone size; D and trimming were determined from the DNA. The table for this sample lists some 460,000 clones; roughly nine tenths of them were counted only once. Over 1.5% of the sample is in the top ten clones.

The treatment or condition label of this sample denotes: some 20 received Ad26.COV2.S at low or high dose, single or two shots; several received placebo; per-sample allocation not given. For vaccine and placebo recipients, the sequenced repertoires came from samples collected on day 63 after the first injection. Cohort 1b enrolled some 25 adults aged 18-55 years at a single site in Boston, USA, between 29 July and 7 August 2020. Ad26.COV2.S consisted of a replication-incompetent adenovirus type 26 vector by which a prefusion-stabilized SARS-CoV-2 spike protein from the original Wuhan strain was expressed. The data belong to a study of Ad26.COV2.S vaccination and SARS-CoV-2 variants (dated by TCRdb to about 2021). With respect to the entire study: Vaccine-arm donors came from COV1001, a multicentre, randomized, double-blind, placebo-controlled phase I-IIa trial of Ad26.COV2.S in healthy adults. Ad26.COV2.S was administered intramuscularly at 5 x 10^10 or 1 x 10^11 viral particles, either as a single shot or as two shots given 56 days apart. The specificity and breadth of SARS-CoV-2-reactive T cell receptors after Ad26.COV2.S vaccination were assessed by TCRbeta repertoire sequencing. A total of approximately 30 samples were included in the TCR-sequenced set, comprising around 19 Ad26.COV2.S vaccine recipients, 5 placebo recipients and 8 SARS-CoV-2 convalescent individuals. Trial participants were randomized into five groups of five: low-dose or high-dose Ad26.COV2.S given once or twice, or placebo on both occasions. Blinding of investigators to trial group allocation was maintained during experiments and outcome assessment.

Compared with germline, V lacks 5 bases and J lacks 3 bases; bases without a gene match: 7. Based on the germline V gene (reference sequence), the CDR1 and CDR2 sequences are LNHDA and SQIVND. Measured from the cysteine to the phenylalanine, the CDR3 is 16 residues long. The retained sequence is limited to the CDR3, 48 bases, with the frame set at the first base. What the work shows at the level of the full study, not this receptor alone: It was noted by the authors that total T cell responses may have been underestimated by the TCR breadth and depth analyses. The study lacked the statistical power to compare responses across vaccine doses or regimens. Spike-specific TCR breadth was higher in Ad26.COV2.S recipients than in placebo recipients (P = 0.0014). After vaccination, spike-specific CD8+ and CD4+ T cell responses were reported to show substantial breadth. Vaccine and placebo recipients had similar non-spike TCR breadth, a finding consistent with the vaccine containing only spike.

The sequencing here drew on peripheral blood, taken in a trial of Ad26.COV2.S vaccine versus placebo. The rearranged segments are TRBV19 and TRBJ2-1; 10 middle bases align to TRBD1. The sequence was collected from a person between 18 and 59 years old who received the Ad26.COV2.S COVID-19 vaccine or a placebo. The CDR3 region: CASSGGQGEVYNEQFF. The DNA sequence follows: TGTGCCAGTAGTGGCGGACAGGGGGAGGTCTACAATGAGCAGTTCTTC.